The source of this T cell receptor (beta chain) is a study of blood T cell repertoires in COVID-19. Germline values: CDR1 LGHNA, CDR2 YNFKEQ. The CDR3 covers 14 residues. V was trimmed by 3 bases and J by 4 bases, leaving 9 bases between them. Sequenced by immunoSEQ multiplex PCR; TCRdb stores in-frame clones only, minus some. The table records about 190,000 clones, roughly 80% of them present only once. The TCR sequence derives from a woman aged 25-40 years with acute or convalescent COVID-19. This chain links TRBV4-2 with TRBJ1-4; perhaps TRBD1 as D (6 bases). The sequencing input was peripheral blood. CDR3: CASSQGAGNEKLFF. CDR3 bases: TGTGCCAGCAGCCAGGGGGCAGGTAATGAAAAACTGTTTTTT.